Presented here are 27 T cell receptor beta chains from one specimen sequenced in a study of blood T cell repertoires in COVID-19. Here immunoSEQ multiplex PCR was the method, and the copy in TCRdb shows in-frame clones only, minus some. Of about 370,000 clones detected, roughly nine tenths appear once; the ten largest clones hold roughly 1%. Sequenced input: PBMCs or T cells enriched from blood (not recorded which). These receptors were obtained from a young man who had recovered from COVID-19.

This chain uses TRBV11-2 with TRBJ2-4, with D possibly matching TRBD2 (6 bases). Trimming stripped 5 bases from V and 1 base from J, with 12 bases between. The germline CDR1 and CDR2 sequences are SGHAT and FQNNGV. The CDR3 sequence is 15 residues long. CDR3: CASSSWEEAKNIQYF. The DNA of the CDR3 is TGTGCCAGCAGCAGTTGGGAGGAGGCCAAAAACATTCAGTACTTC.

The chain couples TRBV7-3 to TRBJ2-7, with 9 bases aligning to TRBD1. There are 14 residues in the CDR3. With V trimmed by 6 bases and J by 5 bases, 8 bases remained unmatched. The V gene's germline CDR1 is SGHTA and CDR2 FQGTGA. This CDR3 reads CASRPGQGRDEQYF. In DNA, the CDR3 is TGTGCCAGCAGGCCGGGACAGGGAAGGGACGAGCAGTACTTC.

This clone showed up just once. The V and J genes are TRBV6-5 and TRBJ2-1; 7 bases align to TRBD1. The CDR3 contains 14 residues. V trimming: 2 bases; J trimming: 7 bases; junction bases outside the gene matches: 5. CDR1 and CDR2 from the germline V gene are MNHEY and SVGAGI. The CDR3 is CASSYRDRNNEQFF. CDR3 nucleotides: TGTGCCAGCAGTTACCGGGACAGAAATAATGAGCAGTTCTTC.

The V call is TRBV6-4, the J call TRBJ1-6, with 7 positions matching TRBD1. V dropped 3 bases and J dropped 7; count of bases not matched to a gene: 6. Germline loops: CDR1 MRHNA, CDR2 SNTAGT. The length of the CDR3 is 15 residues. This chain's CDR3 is CASSEQGIGNSPLHF. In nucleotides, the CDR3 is TGTGCCAGCAGTGAACAGGGGATTGGAAATTCACCCCTCCACTTT.

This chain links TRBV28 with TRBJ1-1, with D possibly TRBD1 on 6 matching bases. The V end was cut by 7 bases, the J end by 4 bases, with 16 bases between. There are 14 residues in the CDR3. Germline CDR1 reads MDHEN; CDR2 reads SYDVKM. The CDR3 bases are TGTGCCAGCACCTTAAACAGGGTAGGCACTGAAGCTTTCTTT. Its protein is CASTLNRVGTEAFF.

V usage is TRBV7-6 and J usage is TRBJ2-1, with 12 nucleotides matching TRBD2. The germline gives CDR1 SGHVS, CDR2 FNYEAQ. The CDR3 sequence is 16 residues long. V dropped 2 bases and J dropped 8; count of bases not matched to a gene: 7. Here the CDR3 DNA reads TGTGCCAGCAGCTTACTAGCGGGGGGGCCTTCACATGAGCAGTTCTTC. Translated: CASSLLAGGPSHEQFF.

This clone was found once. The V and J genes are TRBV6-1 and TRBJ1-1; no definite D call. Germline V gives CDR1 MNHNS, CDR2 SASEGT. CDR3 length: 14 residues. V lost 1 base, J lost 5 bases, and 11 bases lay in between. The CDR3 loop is CASSEGWGGTEAFF. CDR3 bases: TGTGCCAGCAGTGAAGGTTGGGGAGGGACTGAAGCTTTCTTT.

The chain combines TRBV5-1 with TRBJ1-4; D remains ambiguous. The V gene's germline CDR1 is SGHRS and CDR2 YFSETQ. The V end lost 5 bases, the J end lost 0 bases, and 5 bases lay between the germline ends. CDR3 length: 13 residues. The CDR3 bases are TGCGCCAGCAGACTTGCAACTAATGAAAAACTGTTTTTT. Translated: CASRLATNEKLFF.

The CDR3 region has the DNA TGTGCCAGTAGTATTAAAGCCTCCTCTGGAAACACCATATATTTT. Protein sequence: CASSIKASSGNTIYF. V gene TRBV19 combines with J gene TRBJ1-3; unclear D gene. The germline V gene has CDR1 LNHDA and CDR2 SQIVND (reference sequence). The ends were cut back, 3 bases at V and 0 bases at J, with 9 bases in the middle. CDR3 size: 15 residues.

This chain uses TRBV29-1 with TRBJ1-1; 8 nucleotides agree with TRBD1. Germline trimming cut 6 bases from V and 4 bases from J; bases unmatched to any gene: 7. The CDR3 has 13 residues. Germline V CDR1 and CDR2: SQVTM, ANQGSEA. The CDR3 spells CSVRGHKGTEAFF. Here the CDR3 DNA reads TGCAGCGTCAGGGGGCACAAAGGCACTGAAGCTTTCTTT.

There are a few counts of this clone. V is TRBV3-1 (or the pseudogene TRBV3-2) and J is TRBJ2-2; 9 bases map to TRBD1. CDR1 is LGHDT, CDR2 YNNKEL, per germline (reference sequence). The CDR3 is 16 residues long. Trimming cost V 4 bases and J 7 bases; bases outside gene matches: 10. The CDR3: CASSRTGGAYDGELFF. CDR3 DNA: TGTGCCAGCAGCCGTACAGGGGGCGCGTATGACGGGGAGCTGTTTTTT.

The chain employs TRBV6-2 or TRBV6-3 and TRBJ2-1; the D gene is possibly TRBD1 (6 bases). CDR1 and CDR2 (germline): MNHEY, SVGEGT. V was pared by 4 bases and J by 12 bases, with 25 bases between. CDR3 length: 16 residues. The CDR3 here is CASSLRSLPGGLGQFF. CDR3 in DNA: TGTGCCAGCAGTTTACGTTCTCTCCCTGGGGGCCTTGGGCAGTTCTTC.

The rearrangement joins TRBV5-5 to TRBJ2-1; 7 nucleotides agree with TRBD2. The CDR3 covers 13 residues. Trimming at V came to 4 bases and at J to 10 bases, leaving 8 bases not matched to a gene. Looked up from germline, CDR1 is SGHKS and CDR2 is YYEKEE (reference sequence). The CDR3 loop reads CASSREEGREQFF. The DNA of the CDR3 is TGTGCCAGCAGCCGGGAGGAGGGACGGGAGCAGTTCTTC.

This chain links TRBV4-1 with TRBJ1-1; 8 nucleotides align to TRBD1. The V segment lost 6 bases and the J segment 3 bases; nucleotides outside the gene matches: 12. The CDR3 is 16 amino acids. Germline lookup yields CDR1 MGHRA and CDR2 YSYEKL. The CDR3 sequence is CASRDQSGGADTEAFF. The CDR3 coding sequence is TGCGCCAGCAGGGACCAGTCAGGGGGCGCGGACACTGAAGCTTTCTTT.

CDR3 region: CASGRDGQGATEAFF. The CDR3 DNA is TGTGCCAGCGGGCGGGACGGACAGGGGGCGACTGAAGCTTTCTTT. This chain connects TRBV11-2 to TRBJ1-1, with 11 bases lining up with TRBD1. The germline CDR1 and CDR2 sequences are SGHAT and FQNNGV. Trimming at V came to 8 bases and at J to 5 bases, leaving 10 bases not matched to a gene. CDR3 length equals 15 residues.

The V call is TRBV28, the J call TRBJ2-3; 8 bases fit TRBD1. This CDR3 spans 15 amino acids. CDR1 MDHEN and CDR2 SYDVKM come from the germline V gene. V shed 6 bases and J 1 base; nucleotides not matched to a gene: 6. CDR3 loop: CASSQPDRGTDTQYF. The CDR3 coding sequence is TGTGCCAGCAGCCAACCGGACAGGGGCACAGATACGCAGTATTTT.

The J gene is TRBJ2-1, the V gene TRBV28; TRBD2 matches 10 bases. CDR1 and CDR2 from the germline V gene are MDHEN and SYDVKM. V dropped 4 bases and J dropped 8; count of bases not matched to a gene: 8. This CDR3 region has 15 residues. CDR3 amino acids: CASSSSGLALDEQFF. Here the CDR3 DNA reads TGTGCCAGCAGTTCCTCGGGACTAGCGTTGGATGAGCAGTTCTTC.

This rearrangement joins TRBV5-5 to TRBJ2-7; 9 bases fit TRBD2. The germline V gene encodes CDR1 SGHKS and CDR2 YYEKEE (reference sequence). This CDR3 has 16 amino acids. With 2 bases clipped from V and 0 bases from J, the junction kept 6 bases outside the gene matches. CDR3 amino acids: CASSLGLALSSYEQYF. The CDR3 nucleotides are TGTGCCAGCAGCTTAGGACTAGCGCTGAGCTCCTACGAGCAGTACTTC.

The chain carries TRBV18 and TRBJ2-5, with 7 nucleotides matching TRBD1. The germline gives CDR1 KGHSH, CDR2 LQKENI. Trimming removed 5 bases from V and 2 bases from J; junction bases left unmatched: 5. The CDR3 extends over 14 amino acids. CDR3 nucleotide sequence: TGTGCCAGCTCAACCGGGACAGCACAAGAGACCCAGTACTTC. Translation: CASSTGTAQETQYF.

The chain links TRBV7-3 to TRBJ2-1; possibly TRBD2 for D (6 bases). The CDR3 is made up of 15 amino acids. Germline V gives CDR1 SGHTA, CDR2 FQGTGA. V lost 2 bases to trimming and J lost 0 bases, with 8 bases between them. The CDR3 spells CASSLGTFSYNEQFF. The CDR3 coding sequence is TGTGCCAGCAGCTTAGGGACTTTCTCCTACAATGAGCAGTTCTTC. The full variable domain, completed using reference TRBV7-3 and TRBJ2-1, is GAGVSQTPSNKVTEKGKYVELRCDPISGHTALYWYRQSLGQGPEFLIYFQGTGAADDSGLPNDRFFAVRPEGSVSTLKIQRTERGDSAVYLCASSLGTFSYNEQFFGPGTRLTVL.

The CDR3 protein is CASSQDLSVYSPLHF. CDR3 nucleotides: TGCGCCAGCAGCCAAGATCTTTCGGTTTATTCACCCCTCCACTTT. V is TRBV4-1 and J is TRBJ1-6, with unresolved D. V shed 0 bases and J shed 8 bases, with 11 bases lying between them. The CDR3 has 15 amino acids. Germline values: CDR1 MGHRA, CDR2 YSYEKL.

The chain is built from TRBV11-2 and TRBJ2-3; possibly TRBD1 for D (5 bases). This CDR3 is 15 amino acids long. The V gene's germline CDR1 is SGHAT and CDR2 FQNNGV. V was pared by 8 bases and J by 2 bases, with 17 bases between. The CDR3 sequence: CASSSQGDATDTQYF. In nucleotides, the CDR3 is TGTGCCAGCTCGTCCCAGGGTGACGCCACAGATACGCAGTATTTT.

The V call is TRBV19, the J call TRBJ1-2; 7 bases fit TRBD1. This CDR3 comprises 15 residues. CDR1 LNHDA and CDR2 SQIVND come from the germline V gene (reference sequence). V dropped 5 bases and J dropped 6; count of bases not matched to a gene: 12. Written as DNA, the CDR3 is TGTGCCAGTAGTCCTGACGGGACAGCCAGTCATGGCTACACCTTC. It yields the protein CASSPDGTASHGYTF.

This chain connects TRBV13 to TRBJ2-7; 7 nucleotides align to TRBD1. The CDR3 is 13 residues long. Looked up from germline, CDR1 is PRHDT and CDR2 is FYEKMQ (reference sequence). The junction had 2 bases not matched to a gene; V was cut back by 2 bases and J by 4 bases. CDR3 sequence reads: CASSLNRGYEQYF. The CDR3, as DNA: TGTGCCAGCAGCTTAAACAGGGGTTACGAGCAGTACTTC.

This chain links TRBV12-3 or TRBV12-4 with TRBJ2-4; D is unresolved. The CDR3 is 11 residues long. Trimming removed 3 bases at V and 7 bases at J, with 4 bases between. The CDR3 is CASSLSNIQYF. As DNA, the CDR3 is TGTGCCAGCAGTTTGTCGAACATTCAGTACTTC.

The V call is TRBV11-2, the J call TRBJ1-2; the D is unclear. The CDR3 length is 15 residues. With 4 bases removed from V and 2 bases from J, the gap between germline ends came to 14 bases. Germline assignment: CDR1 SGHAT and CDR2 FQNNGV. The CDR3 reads CASSWPQTGNYGYTF. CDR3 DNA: TGTGCCAGCAGCTGGCCACAGACGGGGAACTATGGCTACACCTTC.

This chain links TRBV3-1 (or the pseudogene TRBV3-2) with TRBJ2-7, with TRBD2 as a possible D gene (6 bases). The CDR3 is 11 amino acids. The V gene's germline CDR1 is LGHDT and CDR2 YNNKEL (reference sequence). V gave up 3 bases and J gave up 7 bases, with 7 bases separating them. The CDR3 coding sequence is TGTGCCAGCAGCCAGCGGGGAGAGCAGTACTTC. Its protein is CASSQRGEQYF.